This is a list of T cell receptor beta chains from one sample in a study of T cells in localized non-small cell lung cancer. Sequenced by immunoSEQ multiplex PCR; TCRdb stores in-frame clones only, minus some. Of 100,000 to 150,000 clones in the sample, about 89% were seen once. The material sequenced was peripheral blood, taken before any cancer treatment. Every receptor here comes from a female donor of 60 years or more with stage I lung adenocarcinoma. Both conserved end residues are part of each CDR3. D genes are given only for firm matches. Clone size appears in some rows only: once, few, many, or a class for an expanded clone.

CDR3: CSGTKNTEAFF
DNA: TGCAGCGGGACAAAGAACACTGAAGCTTTCTTT
V: TRBV29-1
size: .
J: TRBJ1-1
D: .

CDR3: CASSHSGVNTEAFF
DNA: TGTGCCAGCAGCCACAGCGGGGTGAACACTGAAGCTTTCTTT
V: TRBV7-3
size: .
J: TRBJ1-1
D: .

CDR3: CASTPGSPPLHF
DNA: TGTGCCAGCACCCCCGGTAGTCCACCCCTCCACTTT
V: TRBV6-6
size: once
J: TRBJ1-6
D: .

CDR3: CASSKTGLPGELFF
DNA: TGTGCCAGCAGTAAAACAGGGCTACCCGGGGAGCTGTTTTTT
V: TRBV2
size: .
J: TRBJ2-2
D: .

CDR3: CASRSPSGSSYEQYF
DNA: TGTGCCAGCAGATCCCCTAGCGGGAGTTCCTACGAGCAGTACTTC
V: TRBV11-2
size: .
J: TRBJ2-7
D: TRBD2

CDR3: CATSRDIGSEQYF
DNA: TGTGCCACCAGCAGAGATATCGGGAGCGAGCAGTACTTC
V: TRBV15
size: .
J: TRBJ2-7
D: .

CDR3: CASSPTAAEETQYF
DNA: TGTGCCAGCTCTCCGACAGCGGCAGAAGAGACCCAGTACTTC
V: TRBV27
size: .
J: TRBJ2-5
D: .

CDR3: CASSRGMGTDTQYF
DNA: TGTGCCAGCAGCCGAGGGATGGGTACAGATACGCAGTATTTT
V: TRBV5-6
size: .
J: TRBJ2-3
D: .

CDR3: CASSESLEGGGELFF
DNA: TGCGCCAGCAGTGAGTCACTAGAGGGCGGCGGGGAGCTGTTTTTT
V: TRBV10-1
size: .
J: TRBJ2-2
D: .

CDR3: CASSPIGTGWGEQYF
DNA: TGCGCCAGCAGCCCCATCGGGACAGGTTGGGGCGAGCAGTACTTC
V: TRBV4-1
size: few
J: TRBJ2-7
D: TRBD1

CDR3: CASSVGGGTEAFF
DNA: TGTGCCAGCAGTGTTGGTGGGGGCACTGAAGCTTTCTTT
V: TRBV2
size: .
J: TRBJ1-1
D: .